Listed below are T cell receptor beta chains from one sample, sequenced in a study of OX40 agonist ivuxolimab in advanced cancers. The method was immunoSEQ multiplex PCR; TCRdb's version includes in-frame clones alone and lacks a portion of them. Of 85,000 to 100,000 clones in the sample, around 94% were seen once. Source: CD4+ or CD8+ T cells sorted from blood, taken in a trial of the OX40 agonist ivuxolimab. These receptors all come from an adult with an advanced solid tumor such as melanoma, head and neck, liver or kidney cancer. CDR3s include the opening cysteine and the closing phenylalanine or tryptophan. Fields, in order: CDR3 protein, CDR3 DNA, D gene, clone size, J gene, V gene. The D gene is left open where the match is weak. Size tells how often a clone was seen (once, few, many) or the class of an expanded clone, and some rows leave it out.

CDR3: CASSDGATSGANVLTF
DNA: TGTGCCAGCAGTGATGGGGCGACCTCTGGGGCCAACGTCCTGACTTTC
D: NA
size: NA
J: TRBJ2-6
V: TRBV25-1

CDR3: CASSVAPGTGETQYF
DNA: TGTGCCAGCAGCGTAGCCCCAGGCACAGGGGAGACCCAGTACTTC
D: NA
size: NA
J: TRBJ2-5
V: TRBV9

CDR3: CSGTVAVDTQYF
DNA: TGCAGCGGCACTGTCGCGGTGGATACGCAGTATTTT
D: NA
size: NA
J: TRBJ2-3
V: TRBV29-1

CDR3: CASSSSRDNQPQHF
DNA: TGTGCCAGCAGCTCGTCCCGGGACAATCAGCCCCAGCATTTT
D: NA
size: NA
J: TRBJ1-5
V: TRBV7-8

CDR3: CASSGDRGSYEQYF
DNA: TGTGCCAGCAGTGGGGACAGGGGCTCCTACGAGCAGTACTTC
D: TRBD1
size: NA
J: TRBJ2-7
V: TRBV2

CDR3: CASSLQGQEQETQYF
DNA: TGCGCCAGCAGCTTGCAGGGACAGGAACAGGAGACCCAGTACTTC
D: TRBD1
size: once
J: TRBJ2-5
V: TRBV5-1

CDR3: CASSPVRQGAYEQYF
DNA: TGTGCCAGCTCACCGGTGAGACAGGGGGCCTACGAGCAGTACTTC
D: TRBD1
size: NA
J: TRBJ2-7
V: TRBV18

CDR3: CASSPGGGFSYEQYF
DNA: TGTGCCAGCAGCCCGGGGGGAGGCTTCTCCTACGAGCAGTACTTC
D: TRBD2
size: NA
J: TRBJ2-7
V: TRBV28

CDR3: CASRHHRDGTYEQYF
DNA: TGCGCCAGCAGGCATCACCGGGACGGTACCTACGAGCAGTACTTC
D: NA
size: NA
J: TRBJ2-7
V: TRBV4-1

CDR3: CASSRPSGRSNEQFF
DNA: TGTGCCAGCAGCCGCCCGAGCGGGAGATCCAATGAGCAGTTCTTC
D: TRBD2
size: NA
J: TRBJ2-1
V: TRBV7-6

CDR3: CASTLSGTANEKLFF
DNA: TGTGCCAGCACCCTTTCCGGGACAGCTAATGAAAAACTGTTTTTT
D: TRBD1
size: NA
J: TRBJ1-4
V: TRBV28

CDR3: CASSVRYPPGQGIPEQFF
DNA: TGTGCCAGCAGTGTCCGATATCCTCCGGGACAGGGAATCCCTGAGCAGTTCTTC
D: TRBD1
size: NA
J: TRBJ2-1
V: TRBV27

CDR3: CSVEGTVNTEAFF
DNA: TGCAGCGTTGAGGGTACGGTGAACACTGAAGCTTTCTTT
D: NA
size: NA
J: TRBJ1-1
V: TRBV29-1

CDR3: CASSLYQNTEAFF
DNA: TGCGCCAGCAGCTTATACCAGAACACTGAAGCTTTCTTT
D: NA
size: few
J: TRBJ1-1
V: TRBV5-1

CDR3: CSVGTGRTEAFF
DNA: TGCAGCGTAGGGACAGGGCGAACTGAAGCTTTCTTT
D: TRBD1
size: once
J: TRBJ1-1
V: TRBV29-1

CDR3: CASLNGATLGNQPQHF
DNA: TGTGCCAGCCTAAACGGGGCGACCCTTGGCAATCAGCCCCAGCATTTT
D: NA
size: NA
J: TRBJ1-5
V: TRBV28

CDR3: CASSHPGRGVNTGELFF
DNA: TGCGCCAGCAGCCACCCTGGGAGGGGGGTCAACACCGGGGAGCTGTTTTTT
D: NA
size: NA
J: TRBJ2-2
V: TRBV4-3

CDR3: CASSLVSSLSTDTQYF
DNA: TGTGCCAGCAGCTTAGTGTCTAGCCTTAGCACAGATACGCAGTATTTT
D: NA
size: NA
J: TRBJ2-3
V: TRBV7-2

CDR3: CASSHSSGNTIYF
DNA: TGTGCCAGCAGCCATAGCTCTGGAAACACCATATATTTT
D: NA
size: NA
J: TRBJ1-3
V: TRBV7-2

CDR3: CASGKFQPQHF
DNA: TGTGCCAGCGGTAAATTCCAGCCCCAGCATTTT
D: NA
size: few
J: TRBJ1-5
V: TRBV28

CDR3: CASSFKPRQETQYF
DNA: TGTGCCAGCAGTTTCAAGCCCCGACAAGAGACCCAGTACTTC
D: NA
size: NA
J: TRBJ2-5
V: TRBV27

CDR3: CASSESAGVETQYF
DNA: TGTGCCAGCAGTGAATCGGCGGGGGTGGAGACCCAGTACTTC
D: TRBD2
size: NA
J: TRBJ2-5
V: TRBV25-1

CDR3: CASSFGQGYNSPLHF
DNA: TGCGCCAGCAGCTTCGGACAGGGTTATAATTCACCCCTCCACTTT
D: TRBD1
size: NA
J: TRBJ1-6
V: TRBV5-1